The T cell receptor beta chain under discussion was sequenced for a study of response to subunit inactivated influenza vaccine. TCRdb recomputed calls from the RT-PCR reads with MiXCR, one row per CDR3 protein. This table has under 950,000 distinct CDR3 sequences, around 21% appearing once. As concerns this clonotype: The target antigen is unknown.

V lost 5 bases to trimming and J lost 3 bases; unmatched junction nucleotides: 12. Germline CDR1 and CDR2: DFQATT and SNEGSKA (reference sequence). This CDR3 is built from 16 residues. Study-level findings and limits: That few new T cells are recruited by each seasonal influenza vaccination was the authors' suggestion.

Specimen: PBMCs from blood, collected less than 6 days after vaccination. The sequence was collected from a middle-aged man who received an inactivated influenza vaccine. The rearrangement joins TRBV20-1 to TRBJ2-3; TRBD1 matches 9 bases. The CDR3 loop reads CSAPRGDRAFTDTQYF. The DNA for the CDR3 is TGCAGTGCTCCAAGGGGGGACAGGGCTTTTACAGATACGCAGTATTTT.